The 24 T cell receptor beta chains reported below all come from one sample, sequenced in a study of Graves' ophthalmopathy and Graves' hyperthyroidism. Investigators amplified TCR beta CDR3 regions from RNA transcripts. An initial RT-PCR round employing HTBI primers preceded a second-round multiplex PCR. In TCRdb, the multiplex PCR reads were re-called with MiXCR into one record per CDR3 protein. The profile shows about 370,000 distinct CDR3 sequences, about a sixth of them singletons. Material for sequencing was peripheral blood. The receptors come from a woman younger than 35 with Graves' ophthalmopathy.

The table lists this clonotype with many counts. A read error may explain this, as a much larger clone is one base away. This chain connects TRBV12-3 or TRBV12-4 to TRBJ2-7; 8 positions match TRBD2. The CDR3 loop spans 13 amino acids. The CDR3 coding sequence is TGTGCCAACAGTTGGGGACTAGCCTACGAGCAGTACTTC. Protein sequence: CANSWGLAYEQYF.

This clonotype was picked up many times. The rearrangement links TRBV6-1 to TRBJ2-5, with D tentatively TRBD1 (7 bases). Trimming removed 0 bases from V and 7 bases from J, with 12 bases in between. From germline, CDR1 is MNHNS and CDR2 SASEGT. CDR3 length: 14 residues. CDR3 sequence reads: CASSEAVRGVTQYF. The CDR3 DNA sequence: TGTGCCAGCAGTGAAGCGGTCAGGGGGGTGACCCAGTACTTC.

The chain combines TRBV11-2 with TRBJ2-7; 12 bases line up with TRBD2. The germline CDR1 and CDR2 sequences are SGHAT and FQNNGV. The CDR3 has 16 amino acids. V shed 5 bases, J shed 3 bases, and the junction held 8 bases outside the gene matches. CDR3: CASSPNGLAGFYEQYF. In DNA, the CDR3 is TGTGCCAGCAGCCCCAACGGACTAGCGGGGTTCTACGAGCAGTACTTC.

In this sample, this clonotype turned up many times. The rearrangement links TRBV12-5 to TRBJ1-1; D may be TRBD1 (6 bases). The germline V gene encodes CDR1 LGHNT and CDR2 FRNRAP. V shed 7 bases and J shed 1 base, with 10 bases lying between them. The CDR3 totals 13 residues. The CDR3 spells CASAWTANTEAFF. In DNA form, the CDR3 reads TGTGCTAGTGCCTGGACAGCGAACACTGAAGCTTTCTTT. Combining the CDR3 with reference TRBV12-5 and TRBJ1-1 gives the whole variable domain DARVTQTPRHKVTEMGQEVTMRCQPILGHNTVFWYRQTMMQGLELLAYFRNRAPLDDSGMPKDRFSAEMPDATLATLKIQPSEPRDSAVYFCASAWTANTEAFFGQGTRLTVV.

The sample holds many counts of this clonotype. The rearrangement links TRBV7-3 to TRBJ1-1; tentative D call: TRBD1 (6 bases). Per germline, CDR1 SGHTA and CDR2 FQGTGA. Trimming took 5 bases from V and 7 from J, leaving 14 bases between them. The CDR3 sequence is 13 residues long. CDR3 bases: TGTGCCAGCAGCCCCCTAAAGGGGGGTGAAGCTTTCTTT. It encodes CASSPLKGGEAFF.

This clonotype was seen at least ten times. The chain recombines TRBV25-1 with TRBJ2-2; D unclear. The CDR3 consists of 18 residues. CDR1 MGHDK and CDR2 SYGVNS come from the germline V gene. V lost 3 bases and J lost 3, with 20 bases in between. CDR3 sequence reads: CASSDPPGSGRDTGELFF. Here the CDR3 DNA reads TGTGCCAGCAGTGACCCCCCGGGTTCGGGTAGGGACACCGGGGAGCTGTTTTTT.

The table lists this clonotype with many counts. V gene TRBV6-5 combines with J gene TRBJ2-7, with 11 bases identical to TRBD1. The CDR3 runs 16 residues. Trimming at V came to 4 bases and at J to 2 bases, leaving 7 bases not matched to a gene. Germline assignment: CDR1 MNHEY and CDR2 SVGAGI. The chain's CDR3 is CASSSNPGQGAYEQYF. DNA of the CDR3: TGTGCCAGCAGTTCGAATCCGGGACAGGGGGCCTACGAGCAGTACTTC.

This clonotype was seen many times. The CDR3 reads CASSLETGSGNQPQHF. The CDR3 DNA is TGTGCCAGCAGCTTGGAGACAGGCTCGGGCAATCAGCCCCAGCATTTT. This chain uses TRBV12-3 or TRBV12-4 with TRBJ1-5; maybe TRBD1 (6 bases). The CDR3 is made up of 16 amino acids. Trimming stripped 6 bases from V and 2 bases from J, with 17 bases between.

This rearrangement joins TRBV6-2 or TRBV6-3 to TRBJ2-2; 10 positions agree with TRBD2. This CDR3 comprises 16 residues. The germline gives CDR1 MNHEY, CDR2 SVGEGT. V lost 8 bases to trimming and J lost 4 bases; unmatched junction nucleotides: 10. This chain's CDR3 is CASSRLAGGVTGELFF. CDR3 in DNA: TGTGCCAGCTCCCGACTAGCGGGCGGGGTCACCGGGGAGCTGTTTTTT.

This clonotype has ten or more counts. The chain joins TRBV28 to TRBJ1-5; TRBD1 is a possible D gene (5 bases). The length of the CDR3 is 21 residues. The germline CDR1 and CDR2 sequences are MDHEN and SYDVKM. V was cut by 3 bases and J by 5 bases, with 32 bases left in between. CDR3 coding DNA: TGTGCCAGCAGTTTTTTTTGGGGAAGGGACCTCGAACCAATTCCTCATCAGCCCCAGCATTTT. It codes for CASSFFWGRDLEPIPHQPQHF.

This chain connects TRBV7-2 to TRBJ1-2; 8 bases map to TRBD1. CDR1 and CDR2 (germline): SGHTA, FQGNSA. With V trimmed by 3 bases and J by 4 bases, 7 bases remained unmatched. The CDR3 extends over 15 amino acids. CDR3 protein: CASSFDRGQGYGYTF. CDR3 nucleotide sequence: TGTGCCAGCAGCTTCGACAGGGGCCAGGGCTATGGCTACACCTTC.

Many counts were recorded for this clonotype. The genes are TRBV2 and TRBJ2-7; weak D call: TRBD2 (6 bases). CDR1 SNHLY and CDR2 FYNNEI come from the germline V gene. The CDR3 runs 16 residues. V lost 7 bases to trimming and J lost 3 bases, with 22 bases between them. The CDR3 sequence is CASTGLGGNMDYEQYF. The CDR3 DNA follows: TGTGCCAGCACTGGCTTGGGGGGTAACATGGACTACGAGCAGTACTTC. The full variable domain, with the rest looked up from reference TRBV2 and TRBJ2-7, is EPEVTQTPSHQVTQMGQEVILRCVPISNHLYFYWYRQILGQKVEFLVSFYNNEISEKSEIFDDQFSVERPDGSNFTLKIRSTKLEDSAMYFCASTGLGGNMDYEQYFGPGTRLTVT.

The V and J genes are TRBV7-8 and TRBJ2-7; no definite D call. Trimming removed 5 bases at V and 4 bases at J, with 15 bases between. Germline CDR1 and CDR2: SGHVS and FQNEAQ. The CDR3 covers 14 residues. For the CDR3, the DNA is TGTGCCAGCAGCCGAACCCCCGCAGGTTACGAGCAGTACTTC. It codes for CASSRTPAGYEQYF.

This clonotype was recorded at least ten times. This chain connects TRBV5-1 to TRBJ1-1; 9 bases are a match to TRBD1. There are 16 residues in the CDR3. Germline V lookup: CDR1 SGHRS, CDR2 YFSETQ. The junction had 6 bases not matched to a gene; V was cut back by 2 bases and J by 1 base. The CDR3: CASSLAPTGGNTEAFF. The CDR3 DNA is TGCGCCAGCAGCTTAGCCCCGACAGGGGGGAACACTGAAGCTTTCTTT.

This clonotype was recorded at least ten times. J is TRBJ1-1 and V is TRBV10-1, with D maybe TRBD1 (6 bases). Germline-derived CDR1 and CDR2 are WNHNN and SYGVQD (reference sequence). V lost 0 bases to trimming and J lost 4 bases, with 9 bases between them. This CDR3 has 14 amino acids. The CDR3 spells CASSESGRGTEAFF. The CDR3 DNA reads as TGCGCCAGCAGTGAGTCTGGCAGGGGCACTGAAGCTTTCTTT.

J is TRBJ2-7 and V is TRBV18; tentative D call: TRBD2 (5 bases). The CDR3 extends over 21 amino acids. Germline V gene lookup returns CDR1 KGHSH and CDR2 LQKENI. V shed 3 bases and J shed 0 bases, with 30 bases lying between them. The CDR3 DNA reads as TGTGCCAGCTCACCTAACACGGGGAGCGCCAATAGGGCCGAATCCTCCTACGAGCAGTACTTC. Translating it yields CASSPNTGSANRAESSYEQYF.

This clonotype was found many times. The V and J genes are TRBV28 and TRBJ1-1; a possible D gene is TRBD1 (6 bases). The length of the CDR3 is 17 residues. Trimming pared 5 bases from V and 1 base from J, leaving 20 bases between. The germline V gene has CDR1 MDHEN and CDR2 SYDVKM. The chain's CDR3 is CASSRSGTPGRNTEAFF. The CDR3 nucleotides are TGTGCCAGCAGTCGATCCGGGACACCGGGGAGGAACACTGAAGCTTTCTTT. The variable domain in full, completed from reference TRBV28 and TRBJ1-1, reads DVKVTQSSRYLVKRTGEKVFLECVQDMDHENMFWYRQDPGLGLRLIYFSYDVKMKEKGDIPEGYSVSREKKERFSLILESASTNQTSMYLCASSRSGTPGRNTEAFFGQGTRLTVV.

This clonotype has ten or more counts. The V gene is TRBV19, the J gene TRBJ2-5; a weak D match, TRBD2 (6 bases). The CDR3 totals 14 residues. Germline lookup yields CDR1 LNHDA and CDR2 SQIVND (reference sequence). V lost 5 bases to trimming and J lost 5 bases, with 15 bases between them. CDR3 coding DNA: TGTGCCAGTAGTCCGCGCCCCGGGAGCGAGACCCAGTACTTC. Translation: CASSPRPGSETQYF. The full variable domain, with the rest looked up from reference TRBV19 and TRBJ2-5, is DGGITQSPKYLFRKEGQNVTLSCEQNLNHDAMYWYRQDPGQGLRLIYYSQIVNDFQKGDIAEGYSVSREKKESFPLTVTSAQKNPTAFYLCASSPRPGSETQYFGPGTRLLVL.

There are many counts of this clonotype. The chain has TRBV27 and TRBJ2-7, with TRBD2 matching 7 bases. There are 15 residues in the CDR3. V shed 7 bases and J 2 bases; nucleotides not matched to a gene: 11. The germline V gene has CDR1 MNHEY and CDR2 SMNVEV (reference sequence). Here the CDR3 reads CASKGAGTATYEQYF. Written as DNA, the CDR3 is TGTGCCAGCAAGGGAGCGGGGACCGCCACCTACGAGCAGTACTTC.

This clonotype was recorded many times. The CDR3 region is CASSLKGALNTEAFF. The CDR3 DNA is TGTGCCAGCAGCTTAAAGGGGGCGCTTAACACTGAAGCTTTCTTT. The chain uses TRBV5-5 and TRBJ1-1; 7 nucleotides line up with TRBD1. The CDR3 length is 15 residues. Per the germline V gene, CDR1 is SGHKS and CDR2 is YYEKEE (reference sequence). Unmatched junction bases numbered 6, after V lost 2 bases and J lost 2 bases.

This clonotype occurred many times. This CDR3 reads CASSLSPGAGYTF. The CDR3 DNA is TGTGCCAGCAGTTTATCTCCAGGGGCCGGCTACACCTTC. The V and J genes are TRBV27 and TRBJ1-2, with D perhaps matching TRBD1 (6 bases). This CDR3 has 13 amino acids. CDR1 is MNHEY, CDR2 SMNVEV, per germline (reference sequence). With 0 bases removed from V and 8 bases from J, the gap between germline ends came to 10 bases.

This clonotype was counted many times. The chain is built from TRBV12-3 or TRBV12-4 and TRBJ2-4, with 7 bases identical to TRBD2. The CDR3 is 15 amino acids. J gave up 8 bases and V 0 bases, and 7 bases lay outside the gene matches. CDR3 sequence: CASSLASLRGDIQYF. The CDR3 nucleotides are TGTGCCAGCAGTTTAGCCTCTCTCCGGGGGGACATTCAGTACTTC.

This clonotype came up many times. The CDR3 loop is CASSPLAGVNQPQHF. The CDR3 nucleotides read TGTGCCAGCAGTCCCCTGGCAGGGGTCAATCAGCCCCAGCATTTT. The chain recombines TRBV12-3 or TRBV12-4 with TRBJ1-5; possible D gene TRBD1, 6 bases. Trimming took off 5 bases at V and 3 bases at J, with 14 bases between the two ends. The CDR3 spans 15 residues.

Comment on this clonotype: Because the CDR3 is missing its conserved closing phenylalanine or tryptophan, this is likely a read error. This sequence joins TRBV30 and TRBJ2-3; D remains unclear. This CDR3 is 11 amino acids long. V was cut by 3 bases and J by 1 base, with 2 bases left in between. CDR1 GTSNPN and CDR2 SVGIG come from the germline V gene (reference sequence). CDR3 in amino acids: CAWSRTDTQYL. For the CDR3, the DNA is TGTGCCTGGAGCCGCACAGATACGCAGTATCTT.